The following is a T cell receptor (beta chain) sequence with its context. This record belongs to a study of blood T cell repertoires in COVID-19. Study background: The United States, Italy and Spain were the sources of the acute and convalescent COVID-19 samples. The analysed material was cDNA or gDNA that came from T cells, B-cell-depleted T cells, or PBMCs.

Germline loops: CDR1 LNHDA, CDR2 SQIVND (reference sequence). V was clipped by 7 bases and J by 0 bases; unmatched bases: 12. The CDR3 runs 18 residues. Methods used by the authors: Amplification from reference gene primers served as the basis for estimated nucleated cell counts. The data were produced by immunoSEQ multiplex PCR, yet TCRdb's version contains in-frame clones alone and is incomplete. D and trimming come from the DNA, and the V and J calls and clone size come from that table. The table shows roughly 33,000 clones, with around 80% occurring only once. The specimen was peripheral blood. This sequence originates from a woman aged 55-69 years with acute or convalescent COVID-19. The chain combines TRBV19 with TRBJ1-6, with TRBD1 identical over 7 bases. CDR3 residues: CASTDAGTASSYNSPLHF. The CDR3 DNA is TGTGCCAGTACCGATGCCGGGACAGCTAGCTCCTATAATTCACCCCTCCACTTT.